The 10 T cell receptor beta chains reported below all come from one sample, sequenced in a study of blood T cell repertoires in COVID-19 (dated by TCRdb to 2018 to 2020). The library was obtained by the immunoSEQ multiplex PCR assay. As stored in TCRdb, this immuneACCESS dataset retains in-frame rearrangements with V and J assigned. A fraction of the clones does not appear; measured against another copy, unresolved V genes explain less than half of the discrepancy, and the remainder lacks a known reason. This sample has under 200,000 clones in its table, and roughly 86% of those were observed once. The top ten constitute 2.5% to 3% of the sample. The sequenced sample was peripheral blood. The receptors here all came from a woman of 80 years or more with COVID-19, enrolled during active disease.

The V and J genes are TRBV2 and TRBJ2-3; D is perhaps TRBD1 (6 bases). The ends were cut back, 5 bases at V and 6 bases at J, with 24 bases in the middle. CDR1 is SNHLY, CDR2 FYNNEI, per germline. This CDR3 comprises 17 residues. The CDR3 here is CASSRRAGVNIGDTQYF. The CDR3 DNA is TGTGCCAGCAGTCGGCGGGCAGGGGTGAATATTGGGGATACGCAGTATTTT.

This rearrangement joins TRBV9 to TRBJ2-7; D is uncertain. Trimming stripped 0 bases from V and 2 bases from J, with 9 bases between. The CDR3 is 14 residues long. Germline V lookup: CDR1 SGDLS, CDR2 YYNGEE. This CDR3 reads CASSVGLGAYEQYF. CDR3 DNA sequence: TGTGCCAGCAGCGTAGGTCTCGGAGCCTACGAGCAGTACTTC.

The CDR3 reads CASSQTGFWDTRFYNEQFF. CDR3 nucleotides: TGTGCCAGCAGCCAGACAGGGTTTTGGGACACGCGTTTTTACAATGAGCAGTTCTTC. This sequence joins TRBV5-6 and TRBJ2-1; 7 bases align to TRBD1. After removal of 4 bases from V and 4 bases from J, the junction contained 20 bases not matched to a gene. Germline values: CDR1 SGHDT, CDR2 YYEEEE. This CDR3 region has 19 residues.

The gene calls are TRBV10-3 and TRBJ1-3, with D hard to call. Germline V gene sequence: CDR1 ENHRY, CDR2 SYGVKD. V was cut by 10 bases and J by 0 bases, with 16 bases left in between. The CDR3 consists of 15 residues. CDR3 sequence: CATQTTPDSGNTIYF. CDR3 nucleotides: TGTGCCACCCAGACAACTCCTGACTCTGGAAACACCATATATTTT.

The chain links TRBV6-2 or TRBV6-3 to TRBJ1-5; 7 nucleotides line up with TRBD1. In germline, CDR1 is MNHEY, CDR2 SVGEGT. This CDR3 has 14 residues. After removal of 4 bases from V and 7 bases from J, the junction contained 7 bases not matched to a gene. CDR3 sequence: CASSSTTGYQPQHF. As DNA, the CDR3 is TGTGCCAGCAGTTCCACGACAGGGTACCAGCCCCAGCATTTT.

V and J are TRBV7-9 and TRBJ1-6; no clear D gene. Trimming shortened V by 0 bases and J by 7 bases, and 10 bases separated the two germline ends. This CDR3 spans 15 amino acids. CDR1 is SEHNR and CDR2 is FQNEAQ in the germline V gene (reference sequence). The CDR3 reads CASSLAAGGNSPLHF. In DNA, the CDR3 is TGTGCCAGCAGCTTAGCTGCAGGAGGCAATTCACCCCTCCACTTT.

This clone came up once. The chain carries TRBV29-1 and TRBJ1-1; a weak D match, TRBD1 (5 bases). The germline V gene encodes CDR1 SQVTM and CDR2 ANQGSEA. V lost 4 bases and J lost 11, with 20 bases in between. The CDR3 covers 13 residues. Written as DNA, the CDR3 is TGCAGCGTTGCTCCCAGCCAGGGCGGTCAGGCTTTCTTT. It codes for CSVAPSQGGQAFF.

The genes are TRBV24-1 and TRBJ2-3, with TRBD1 matching over 9 bases. This CDR3 has 14 residues. CDR1 and CDR2 from the germline V gene are KGHDR and SFDVKD. The V segment lost 5 bases and the J segment 3 bases; nucleotides outside the gene matches: 2. The CDR3 bases are TGTGCCACCAGTGCGGACAGGGGTACAGATACGCAGTATTTT. Residues: CATSADRGTDTQYF.

This chain links TRBV25-1 with TRBJ1-2; possibly TRBD1 for D (5 bases). The CDR3 totals 15 residues. Between the trimmed V and J ends, which lost 5 bases and 2 bases, there was a span of 15 bases. Looked up from germline, CDR1 is MGHDK and CDR2 is SYGVNS. The CDR3 nucleotides read TGTGCCAGCAGTTCCCATGGGGCAGGGAACTATGGCTACACCTTC. Translation: CASSSHGAGNYGYTF.

The chain's CDR3 is CASSSGDNEQFF. The CDR3 DNA reads TGTGCCAGCAGTTCCGGAGACAATGAGCAGTTCTTC. The gene calls are TRBV6-5 and TRBJ2-1; D unclear. This CDR3 has 12 residues. Trimming shortened V by 4 bases and J by 5 bases, and 6 bases separated the two germline ends. Germline loops: CDR1 MNHEY, CDR2 SVGAGI.